Listed below are T cell receptor beta chains from one sample, sequenced in a study of shared clonotypes between healthy human individuals. Profiling relied on immunoSEQ multiplex PCR, and the TCRdb table lists in-frame clones only, not all of them. The sample lists about 2.4 million clones, 80% to 95% occurring once. The sequenced sample was naive CD4+ T cells from PBMCs. The receptors originated from a young man in good health. Some clones in this sample may be carry-over from other donors' samples. CDR3s include the opening cysteine and the closing phenylalanine or tryptophan. A D gene is named only where the DNA matches it firmly. Only part of the rows carry a size: once, few, many, or a class if the clone is expanded.

DNA,CDR3,V,length,J,size,D
TGTGCCAGCAGCTTGCCACTAGCGGGAGGGATCGGCGAGCAGTACTTC,CASSLPLAGGIGEQYF,TRBV7-9,16,TRBJ2-7,.,TRBD2
TGCGCCAGCAGCTTGGAAGGACAGGACTATGGCTACACCTTC,CASSLEGQDYGYTF,TRBV5-1,14,TRBJ1-2,.,TRBD1
TGTGCCAGCTCAGCCATCCAGGTACTCGGCTCTGGGGCCAACGTCCTGACTTTC,CASSAIQVLGSGANVLTF,TRBV18,18,TRBJ2-6,.,.
TGTGCCAGCAGTGAAAGTAGCGGGGCCAACCCCTACAATGAGCAGTTCTTC,CASSESSGANPYNEQFF,TRBV25-1,17,TRBJ2-1,.,TRBD2
TGCGCCAGCAGCCAGACGGCGGGTTCGGGCACAGATACGCAGTATTTT,CASSQTAGSGTDTQYF,TRBV5-1,16,TRBJ2-3,once,.
TGCAGCGTTGTGGGGAGGCAATCGAACACTGAAGCTTTCTTT,CSVVGRQSNTEAFF,TRBV29-1,14,TRBJ1-1,.,.
TGTGCCAGTACCGATATGGGGGATAAAGCCCTCGGGGAGCTGTTTTTT,CASTDMGDKALGELFF,TRBV19,16,TRBJ2-2,few,.
TGTGCCAGTAGGTCTCAGGGGGGCGGGCCCCAGCATTTT,CASRSQGGGPQHF,TRBV19,13,TRBJ1-5,.,TRBD1
TGTGCCAGCAGGAGGTGGGAGGAACTGGATACGCAGTATTTT,CASRRWEELDTQYF,TRBV27,14,TRBJ2-3,.,.
TGTGCCAGTAGTATATCGCCAGCGGTCGGAAACACCATATATTTT,CASSISPAVGNTIYF,TRBV19,15,TRBJ1-3,.,.
TGCGCCAGCAGCTTGGTTACAGGGTCCCTTCTGAACACTGAAGCTTTCTTT,CASSLVTGSLLNTEAFF,TRBV5-1,17,TRBJ1-1,.,.
TGTGTCAGCAGCCTACAGACAGGGGATGAGCAGTTCTTC,CVSSLQTGDEQFF,TRBV4-2,13,TRBJ2-1,once,TRBD1
TGTGCCAGCAGCTCGACAGCCTGGTCCTACGAGCAGTACTTC,CASSSTAWSYEQYF,TRBV7-9,14,TRBJ2-7,.,.
TGCGCCAGCAGTGAGTCTTGGGGGAGGGAGACCCAGTACTTC,CASSESWGRETQYF,TRBV10-2,14,TRBJ2-5,.,.
TGTGCCAGCTCCCCGACCTTCTCTGGGGCCAACGTCCTGACTTTC,CASSPTFSGANVLTF,TRBV18,15,TRBJ2-6,.,.
TGCGCCAGCAGCCAAGGGCGCGCAAATGAGCAGTTCTTC,CASSQGRANEQFF,TRBV4-3,13,TRBJ2-1,.,.
TGTGCCAGCAGCCCCGGACAGGCAAGCTCCTACAATGAGCAGTTCTTC,CASSPGQASSYNEQFF,TRBV7-9,16,TRBJ2-1,once,TRBD1
TGCGCCAGCAGCTTGATCCAGGGAGAAGAGACCCAGTACTTC,CASSLIQGEETQYF,TRBV5-1,14,TRBJ2-5,.,.
TGTGCCACCCCAGGAGACAGTAGCAATCAGCCCCAGCATTTT,CATPGDSSNQPQHF,TRBV6-1,14,TRBJ1-5,.,.
TGCGCCAGCACCGGGACATCCGCGAACACCGGGGAGCTGTTTTTT,CASTGTSANTGELFF,TRBV5-1,15,TRBJ2-2,.,.
TGCGCCAGCAGTGAGTCTACAGGGAACGACGAGCAGTACTTC,CASSESTGNDEQYF,TRBV10-1,14,TRBJ2-7,.,.
TGTGCCAGCAGTGAAGCGCGTAGACTCTTCGAAAATGAGCAGTTCTTC,CASSEARRLFENEQFF,TRBV2,16,TRBJ2-1,.,.
TGTGCCAGCTCGCCAGGGGAGGGAGCCTACGAGCAGTACTTC,CASSPGEGAYEQYF,TRBV18,14,TRBJ2-7,.,.
TGTGCCAGCAGTGCCTCTATCACCGGGGAGCTGTTTTTT,CASSASITGELFF,TRBV28,13,TRBJ2-2,.,.
TGTGCCAGTAGTATGATTGGTGGCAGGGGACGCGGAGAGCAGTACTTC,CASSMIGGRGRGEQYF,TRBV19,16,TRBJ2-7,.,.
TGTGCCAGCAGTTCCCGGGACAGGGGAGGGGAGACCCAGTACTTC,CASSSRDRGGETQYF,TRBV27,15,TRBJ2-5,.,TRBD1
TGTGCCAGCAGTCTCCCTGGGGGGGATACGCAGTATTTT,CASSLPGGDTQYF,TRBV28,13,TRBJ2-3,.,.
TGTGCCAGCATGTCGTTTAGCGGGAGTTACGAGCAGTACTTC,CASMSFSGSYEQYF,TRBV2,14,TRBJ2-7,once,TRBD2
TGCGCCAGCAGCTTGGGGGCGGGAGGTAGCACAGATACGCAGTATTTT,CASSLGAGGSTDTQYF,TRBV5-1,16,TRBJ2-3,once,TRBD2
TGTGCCAGCAGCGTAGGTGGTGGGGGAGGAAACACCATATATTTT,CASSVGGGGGNTIYF,TRBV9,15,TRBJ1-3,.,.
TGTGCCAGCAGCTCATCAGCGGGAGCCAGGAACAATGAGCAGTTCTTC,CASSSSAGARNNEQFF,TRBV13,16,TRBJ2-1,.,TRBD2
TGTGCCAGCAGTGCCAGGACAGGGTCGAGCTATGGCTACACCTTC,CASSARTGSSYGYTF,TRBV6-1,15,TRBJ1-2,.,TRBD1
TGTGCCAGCAGCCCGGCCCCGGTGGGGACTGAAGCTTTCTTT,CASSPAPVGTEAFF,TRBV5-6,14,TRBJ1-1,.,.
TGTGCCAGCAGTGAATTCGGGGTCGAGGGCTACACCTTC,CASSEFGVEGYTF,TRBV2,13,TRBJ1-2,.,.
TGCGCCAGCAGCCAAGCGGGACAGCATGAAAAACTGTTTTTT,CASSQAGQHEKLFF,TRBV4-3,14,TRBJ1-4,.,TRBD1
TGTGCCAGCAGCTTGTACAGGGGCGGTCAGCCCCAGCATTTT,CASSLYRGGQPQHF,TRBV5-6,14,TRBJ1-5,.,TRBD1
TGTGCCAGCAGCTTAGCACAGGGGGCCAGTTATGTGCAGCCCCAGCATTTT,CASSLAQGASYVQPQHF,TRBV7-2,17,TRBJ1-5,.,TRBD1
TGTGCCAGCAGTTTATCCGGAGGGGGCTTTACTTACGAGCAGTACTTC,CASSLSGGGFTYEQYF,TRBV27,16,TRBJ2-7,.,.
TGTGCCAGCAGTTTACGACAGGTATCGGGCAATCAGCCCCAGCATTTT,CASSLRQVSGNQPQHF,TRBV28,16,TRBJ1-5,.,.
TGTGCCAGCACGGGACAGACCCAAGAGACCCAGTACTTC,CASTGQTQETQYF,TRBV6-1,13,TRBJ2-5,.,TRBD1
TGTGCCAGCAGTTTACCCCAGGGCAGGAACTATGGCTACACCTTC,CASSLPQGRNYGYTF,TRBV28,15,TRBJ1-2,.,.
TGTGCCAGCAGCTTAGAATCGTACGAGCAGTACTTC,CASSLESYEQYF,TRBV7-9,12,TRBJ2-7,once,.